This T cell receptor beta chain was profiled in a study of vaccination and CD4 T cells after COVID-19. Study as a whole: Post-vaccination samples were procured at a median of 72 days following dose two (range 14 to 241).

This clonotype was counted only a few times. Its antigen remains unidentified. Sequencing of cultured CD4+ T cell DNA used the Oncomine TCR Beta short-read assay. From the PCR reads, TCRdb called clonotypes with MiXCR, one entry per CDR3 protein. The repertoire holds some 13,000 distinct CDR3 sequences, with 25% to 30% as singletons. As to treatment: roughly 11-day PBMC culture with coronavirus spike peptide pools or control peptides (ViraFEST assay). This TCR derives from a human donor who had recovered from COVID-19. Sequenced input: CD4+ T cells from blood, cultured in vitro.

CDR3 sequence: CASSPRTGSEDGNQPQHF. The CDR3 DNA sequence: TGTGCCAGTAGTCCTCGGACAGGGTCCGAGGATGGCAATCAGCCCCAGCATTTT. The chain recombines TRBV19 with TRBJ1-5; the match to TRBD1 covers 8 bases. Trimming removed 5 bases from V and 2 bases from J; junction bases left unmatched: 14. The CDR3 extends over 18 amino acids. Germline CDR1 LNHDA, CDR2 SQIVND (reference sequence).